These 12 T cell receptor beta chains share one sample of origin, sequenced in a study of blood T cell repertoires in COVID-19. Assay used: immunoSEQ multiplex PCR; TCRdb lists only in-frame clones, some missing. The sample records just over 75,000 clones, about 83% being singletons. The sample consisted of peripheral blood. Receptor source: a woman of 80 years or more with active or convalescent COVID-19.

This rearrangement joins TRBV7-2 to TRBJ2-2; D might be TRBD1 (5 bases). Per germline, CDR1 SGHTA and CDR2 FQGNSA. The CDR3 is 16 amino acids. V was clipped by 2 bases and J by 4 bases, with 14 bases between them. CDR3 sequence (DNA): TGTGCCAGCAGCTTACAAGGGCAGGGCGGCACCGGGGAGCTGTTTTTT. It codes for CASSLQGQGGTGELFF. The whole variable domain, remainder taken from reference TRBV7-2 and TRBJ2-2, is GAGVSQSPSNKVTEKGKDVELRCDPISGHTALYWYRQSLGQGLEFLIYFQGNSAPDKSGLPSDRFSAERTGGSVSTLTIQRTQQEDSAVYLCASSLQGQGGTGELFFGEGSRLTVL.

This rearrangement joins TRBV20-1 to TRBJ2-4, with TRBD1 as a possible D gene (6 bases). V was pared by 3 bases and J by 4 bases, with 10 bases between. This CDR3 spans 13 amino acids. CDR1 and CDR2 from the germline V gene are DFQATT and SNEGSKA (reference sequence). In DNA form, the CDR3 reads TGCAGTGCTAGTAGCCAGGGGAAAAACATTCAGTACTTC. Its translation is CSASSQGKNIQYF.

The DNA for the CDR3 is TGTGCCAGCAGTTACCGGGACAGGTCCTACGAGCAGTACTTC. This codes for CASSYRDRSYEQYF. The genes are TRBV6-5 and TRBJ2-7, with 8 bases identical to TRBD1. Unmatched junction bases numbered 1, after V lost 2 bases and J lost 1 base. Germline V gene lookup returns CDR1 MNHEY and CDR2 SVGAGI. There are 14 residues in the CDR3.

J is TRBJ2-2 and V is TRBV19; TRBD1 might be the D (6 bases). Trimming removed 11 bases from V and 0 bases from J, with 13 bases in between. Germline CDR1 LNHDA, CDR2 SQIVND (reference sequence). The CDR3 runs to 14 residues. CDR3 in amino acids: CAGRDRTNTGELFF. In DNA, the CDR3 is TGTGCCGGCCGAGACAGGACGAACACCGGGGAGCTGTTTTTT. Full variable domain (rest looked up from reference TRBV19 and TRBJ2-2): DGGITQSPKYLFRKEGQNVTLSCEQNLNHDAMYWYRQDPGQGLRLIYYSQIVNDFQKGDIAEGYSVSREKKESFPLTVTSAQKNPTAFYLCAGRDRTNTGELFFGEGSRLTVL.

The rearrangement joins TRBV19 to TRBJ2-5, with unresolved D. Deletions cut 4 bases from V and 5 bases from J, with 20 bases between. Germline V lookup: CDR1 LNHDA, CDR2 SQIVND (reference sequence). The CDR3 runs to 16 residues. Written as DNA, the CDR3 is TGTGCCAGTAGTACATCACCAGGTTATATTTGGGAGACCCAGTACTTC. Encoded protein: CASSTSPGYIWETQYF.

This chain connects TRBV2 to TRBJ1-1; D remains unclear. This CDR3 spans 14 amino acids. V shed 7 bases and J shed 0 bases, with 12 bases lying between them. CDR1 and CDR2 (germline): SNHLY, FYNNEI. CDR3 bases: TGTGCCAGCACAAGCTTAGCAGTGAACACTGAAGCTTTCTTT. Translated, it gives CASTSLAVNTEAFF.

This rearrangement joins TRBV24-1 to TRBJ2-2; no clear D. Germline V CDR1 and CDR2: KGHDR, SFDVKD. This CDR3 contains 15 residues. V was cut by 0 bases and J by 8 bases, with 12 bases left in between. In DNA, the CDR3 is TGTGCCACCAGTGATTTGCAAATTAGTGGTGGGGAGCTGTTTTTT. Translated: CATSDLQISGGELFF.

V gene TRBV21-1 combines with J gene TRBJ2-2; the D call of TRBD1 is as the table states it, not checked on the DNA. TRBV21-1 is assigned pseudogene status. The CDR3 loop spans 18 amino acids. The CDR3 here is CASSKSSARGKNTGELFF. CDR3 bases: TGTGCCAGCAGCAAATCGAGCGCTAGGGGAAAAAACACCGGGGAGCTGTTTTTT.

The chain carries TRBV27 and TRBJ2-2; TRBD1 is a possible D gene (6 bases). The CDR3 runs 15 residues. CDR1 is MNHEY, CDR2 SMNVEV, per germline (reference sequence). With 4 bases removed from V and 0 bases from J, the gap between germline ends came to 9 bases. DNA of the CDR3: TGTGCCAGCAGTTCAACAGGGACGAACACCGGGGAGCTGTTTTTT. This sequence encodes CASSSTGTNTGELFF.

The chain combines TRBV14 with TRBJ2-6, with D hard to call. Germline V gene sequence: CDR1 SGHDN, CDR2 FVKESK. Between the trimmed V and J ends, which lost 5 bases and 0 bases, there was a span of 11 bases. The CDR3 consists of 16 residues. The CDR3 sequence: CASSFKLFSGANVLTF. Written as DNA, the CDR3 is TGTGCCAGCAGCTTCAAGCTGTTCTCTGGGGCCAACGTCCTGACTTTC.

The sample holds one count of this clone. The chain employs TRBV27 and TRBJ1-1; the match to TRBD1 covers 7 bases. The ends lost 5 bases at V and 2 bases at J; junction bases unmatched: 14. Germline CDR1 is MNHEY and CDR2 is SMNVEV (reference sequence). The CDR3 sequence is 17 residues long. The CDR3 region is CASSTNARQGRNTEAFF. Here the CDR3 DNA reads TGTGCCAGCAGTACAAACGCGCGACAGGGACGCAACACTGAAGCTTTCTTT.

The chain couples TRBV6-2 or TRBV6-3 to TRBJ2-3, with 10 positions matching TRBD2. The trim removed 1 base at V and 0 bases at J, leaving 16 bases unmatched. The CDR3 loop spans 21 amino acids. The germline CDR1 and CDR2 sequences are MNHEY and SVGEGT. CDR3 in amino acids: CASSYLASGGAGPLSTDTQYF. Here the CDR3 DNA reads TGTGCCAGCAGTTACTTAGCCAGCGGGGGGGCAGGACCCCTTAGCACAGATACGCAGTATTTT.